One sample yielded the 6 T cell receptor beta chains listed below, sequenced in a study of T cells in Graves' hyperthyroidism and ophthalmopathy. RNA transcripts gave rise to amplified TCR beta CDR3 regions. Initially, a first-round RT-PCR of the TCR CDR3 employed the HTBI primer set. TCRdb fed the multiplex PCR reads into MiXCR, producing one record per CDR3 protein. The sample contains around 380,000 distinct CDR3 sequences, roughly 14% of which appear only once. Sequencing was performed on blood. The receptors shown here come from a man aged 25 to 40 with Graves' hyperthyroidism that later progressed to Graves' ophthalmopathy.

This clonotype was observed many times. The CDR3 sequence is CASSYSMYRGRSNQPQHF. CDR3 coding DNA: TGTGCCAGCAGTTACTCGATGTACAGGGGGCGAAGCAATCAGCCCCAGCATTTT. V is TRBV6-2 or TRBV6-3 and J is TRBJ1-5, with TRBD1 matching 9 bases. CDR3 length: 18 amino acids. Germline CDR1 and CDR2: MNHEY and SVGEGT. V lost 0 bases and J lost 1; bases outside the gene matches: 7.

This clonotype was counted once. The chain uses TRBV2 and TRBJ1-1, with 7 bases identical to TRBD1. Unmatched junction bases numbered 2, after V lost 3 bases and J lost 1 base. Germline assignment: CDR1 SNHLY and CDR2 FYNNEI. This CDR3 has 14 residues. The CDR3, as DNA: TGTGCCAGCAGTGATGGGACAGCGAACACTGAAGCTTTCTTT. It codes for CASSDGTANTEAFF.

This clonotype was found many times. V is TRBV5-1 and J is TRBJ1-1; D might be TRBD1 (6 bases). The CDR3 covers 12 residues. From germline, CDR1 is SGHRS and CDR2 YFSETQ. V lost 5 bases and J lost 4, with 9 bases in between. In DNA form, the CDR3 reads TGCGCCAGCAGTAGGACAGCCACTGAAGCTTTCTTT. This gives the protein CASSRTATEAFF.

This clonotype was seen repeatedly, ten times or more. V is TRBV20-1 and J is TRBJ2-3, with D tentatively TRBD1 (6 bases). CDR3 length equals 12 residues. Germline V gives CDR1 DFQATT, CDR2 SNEGSKA (reference sequence). The CDR3: CMTGQPTDTQYF. The CDR3 bases are TGCATGACCGGACAGCCCACAGATACGCAGTATTTT.

This clonotype was picked up many times. CDR3 region: CASSLVPETYEQYF. The CDR3 DNA sequence: TGCGCCAGCAGCTTAGTGCCTGAGACCTACGAGCAGTACTTC. The gene calls are TRBV5-1 and TRBJ2-7; D gene uncertain. Germline lookup yields CDR1 SGHRS and CDR2 YFSETQ. V lost 2 bases and J 2 bases, leaving 11 bases between the germline ends. CDR3 length: 14 amino acids.

This clonotype was observed at least ten times. The chain carries TRBV28 and TRBJ2-3; no reliable D call. Trimming took 5 bases from V and 4 from J, leaving 16 bases between them. Germline-derived CDR1 and CDR2 are MDHEN and SYDVKM. The CDR3 spans 15 residues. The CDR3: CASSPSMAWADTQYF. CDR3 bases: TGTGCCAGCAGTCCCAGTATGGCTTGGGCAGATACGCAGTATTTT.